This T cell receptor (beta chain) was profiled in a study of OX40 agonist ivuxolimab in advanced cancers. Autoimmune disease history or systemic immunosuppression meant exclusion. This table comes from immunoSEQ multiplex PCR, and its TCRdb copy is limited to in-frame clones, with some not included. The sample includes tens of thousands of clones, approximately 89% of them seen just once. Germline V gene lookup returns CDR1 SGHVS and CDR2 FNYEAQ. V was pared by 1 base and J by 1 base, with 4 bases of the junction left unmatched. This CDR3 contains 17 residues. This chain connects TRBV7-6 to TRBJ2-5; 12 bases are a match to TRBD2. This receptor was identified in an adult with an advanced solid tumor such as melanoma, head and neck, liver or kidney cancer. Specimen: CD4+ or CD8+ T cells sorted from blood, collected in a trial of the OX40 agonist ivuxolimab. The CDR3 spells CASSLVLAGGAQETQYF. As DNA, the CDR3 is TGTGCCAGCAGCTTAGTCCTAGCGGGGGGGGCCCAAGAGACCCAGTACTTC.